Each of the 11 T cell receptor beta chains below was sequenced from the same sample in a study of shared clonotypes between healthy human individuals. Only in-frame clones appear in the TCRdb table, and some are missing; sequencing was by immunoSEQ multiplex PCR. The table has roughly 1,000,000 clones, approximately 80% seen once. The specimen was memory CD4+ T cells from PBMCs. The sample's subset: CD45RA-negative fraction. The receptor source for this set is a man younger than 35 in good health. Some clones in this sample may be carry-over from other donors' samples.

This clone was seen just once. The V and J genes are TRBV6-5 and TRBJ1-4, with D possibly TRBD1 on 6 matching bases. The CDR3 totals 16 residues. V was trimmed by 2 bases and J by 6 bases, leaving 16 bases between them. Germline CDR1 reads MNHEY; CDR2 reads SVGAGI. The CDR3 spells CASSYTPRDTHEKLFF. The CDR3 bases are TGTGCCAGCAGTTACACCCCCCGGGACACGCATGAAAAACTGTTTTTT.

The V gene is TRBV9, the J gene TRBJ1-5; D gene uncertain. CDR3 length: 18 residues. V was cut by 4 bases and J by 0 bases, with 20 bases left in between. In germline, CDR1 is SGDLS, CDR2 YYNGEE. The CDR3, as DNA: TGTGCCAGCAGCCCCCTCGGGAAGGGTCCGTATAGCAATCAGCCCCAGCATTTT. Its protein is CASSPLGKGPYSNQPQHF.

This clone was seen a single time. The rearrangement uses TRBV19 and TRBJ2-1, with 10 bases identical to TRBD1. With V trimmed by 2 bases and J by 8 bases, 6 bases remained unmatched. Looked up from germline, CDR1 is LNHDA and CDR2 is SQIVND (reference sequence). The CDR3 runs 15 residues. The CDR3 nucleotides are TGTGCCAGTAGTATACGGGACAGGGGATCCGATGAGCAGTTCTTC. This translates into CASSIRDRGSDEQFF.

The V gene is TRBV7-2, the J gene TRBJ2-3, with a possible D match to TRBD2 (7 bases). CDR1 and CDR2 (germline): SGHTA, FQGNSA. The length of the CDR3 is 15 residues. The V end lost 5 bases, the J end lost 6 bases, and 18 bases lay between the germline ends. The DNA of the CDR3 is TGTGCCAGCAGCGTCGGCGGGGGCGGGAGTGATACGCAGTATTTT. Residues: CASSVGGGGSDTQYF.

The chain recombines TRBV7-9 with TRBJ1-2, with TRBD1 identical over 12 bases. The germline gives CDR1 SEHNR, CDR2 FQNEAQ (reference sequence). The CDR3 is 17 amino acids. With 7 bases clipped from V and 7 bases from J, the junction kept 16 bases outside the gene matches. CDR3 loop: CASTPRRDRGPSVGYTF. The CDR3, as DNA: TGTGCCAGCACCCCGCGTCGGGACAGGGGGCCGTCGGTTGGCTACACCTTC.

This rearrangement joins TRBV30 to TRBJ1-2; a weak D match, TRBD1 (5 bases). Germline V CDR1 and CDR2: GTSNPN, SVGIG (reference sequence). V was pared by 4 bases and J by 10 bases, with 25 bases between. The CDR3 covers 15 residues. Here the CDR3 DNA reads TGTGCCTGGACCGCGGCAGGGAGTGCCGCTTTTACCTACACCTTC. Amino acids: CAWTAAGSAAFTYTF.

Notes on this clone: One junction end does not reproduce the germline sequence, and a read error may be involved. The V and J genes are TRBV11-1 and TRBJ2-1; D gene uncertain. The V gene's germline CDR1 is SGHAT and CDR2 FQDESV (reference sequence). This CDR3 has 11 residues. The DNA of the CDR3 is TGTGCCAGCAGCTACTACCATGAGCAGTTCTTC. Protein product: CASSYYHEQFF. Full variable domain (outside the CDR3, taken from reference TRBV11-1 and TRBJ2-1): EAEVAQSPRYKITEKSQAVAFWCDPISGHATLYWYRQILGQGPELLVQFQDESVVDDSQLPKDRFSAERLKGVDSTLKIQPAELGDSAMYLCASSYYHEQFFGPGTRLTVL.

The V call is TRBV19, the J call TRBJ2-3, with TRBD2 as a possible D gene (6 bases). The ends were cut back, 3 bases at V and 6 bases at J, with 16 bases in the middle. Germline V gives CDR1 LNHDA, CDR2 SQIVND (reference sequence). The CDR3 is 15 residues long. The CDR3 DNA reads TGTGCCAGTAGTATTCTAAGAGGAGCGGGCGATACGCAGTATTTT. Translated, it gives CASSILRGAGDTQYF.

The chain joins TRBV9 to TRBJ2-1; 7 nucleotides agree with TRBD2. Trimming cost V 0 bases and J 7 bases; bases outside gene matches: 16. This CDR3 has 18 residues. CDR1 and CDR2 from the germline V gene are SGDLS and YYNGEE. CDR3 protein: CASSVAPGLRGLRNEQFF. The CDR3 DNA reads TGTGCCAGCAGCGTAGCGCCGGGACTAAGAGGGCTACGGAATGAGCAGTTCTTC. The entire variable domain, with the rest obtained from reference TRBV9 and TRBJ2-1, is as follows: DSGVTQTPKHLITATGQRVTLRCSPRSGDLSVYWYQQSLDQGLQFLIQYYNGEERAKGNILERFSAQQFPDLHSELNLSSLELGDSALYFCASSVAPGLRGLRNEQFFGPGTRLTVL.

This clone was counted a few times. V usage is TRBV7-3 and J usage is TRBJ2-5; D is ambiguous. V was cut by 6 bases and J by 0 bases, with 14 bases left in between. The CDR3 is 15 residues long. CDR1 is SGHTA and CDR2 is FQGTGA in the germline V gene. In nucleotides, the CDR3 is TGTGCCAGCAGTACTATACCCGGACACCAAGAGACCCAGTACTTC. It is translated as CASSTIPGHQETQYF. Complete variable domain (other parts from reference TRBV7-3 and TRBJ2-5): GAGVSQTPSNKVTEKGKYVELRCDPISGHTALYWYRQSLGQGPEFLIYFQGTGAADDSGLPNDRFFAVRPEGSVSTLKIQRTERGDSAVYLCASSTIPGHQETQYFGPGTRLLVL.

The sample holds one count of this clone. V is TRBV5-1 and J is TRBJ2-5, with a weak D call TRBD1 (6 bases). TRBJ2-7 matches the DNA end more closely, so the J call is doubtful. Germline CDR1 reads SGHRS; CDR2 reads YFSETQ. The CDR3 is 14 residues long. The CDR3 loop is CASSYRDTGYEQYF. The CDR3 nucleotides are TGCGCCAGCAGTTACCGGGACACCGGATACGAGCAGTACTTC.